A single sample gave rise to the 6 T cell receptor beta chains below, sequenced in a study of vaccination and CD4 T cells after COVID-19. Documented treatment: approximately 9-day PBMC culture with coronavirus spike peptide pools or control peptides (ViraFEST assay). Sequencing of cultured CD4+ T cell DNA used the Oncomine TCR Beta short-read assay. TCRdb reanalysed the PCR reads using MiXCR and keeps one entry per CDR3 protein. The sample shows 4,500 to 6,000 distinct CDR3 sequences, 76% of them seen only once. These TCRs are of unknown antigen specificity. Sequenced material: CD4+ T cells from blood, cultured in vitro. These receptors were obtained from a human donor who had recovered from COVID-19.

This rearrangement joins TRBV7-3 to TRBJ2-5, with a possible D match to TRBD1 (6 bases). The V end was cut by 6 bases, the J end by 5 bases, with 16 bases between. CDR3 length: 14 residues. Looked up from germline, CDR1 is SGHTA and CDR2 is FQGTGA. CDR3 sequence (DNA): TGTGCCAGCAGTCTTTCAGGGGTTGGGGAGACCCAGTACTTC. It codes for CASSLSGVGETQYF.

The chain links TRBV30 to TRBJ2-3, with 8 positions matching TRBD2. Germline V CDR1 and CDR2: GTSNPN, SVGIG (reference sequence). J lost 6 bases, V lost 0 bases, and 8 bases had no gene match. This CDR3 has 15 amino acids. CDR3 DNA: TGTGCCTGGAGTGTCCCACTCGGGAGGGGGGATACGCAGTATTTT. Amino acid sequence: CAWSVPLGRGDTQYF.

This chain uses TRBV7-2 with TRBJ2-7; 11 bases align to TRBD2. The CDR3 length is 15 residues. CDR1 is SGHTA, CDR2 FQGNSA, per germline. The ends lost 4 bases at V and 7 bases at J; junction bases unmatched: 9. CDR3 coding DNA: TGTGCCAGCAGCTGGAATAGCGGGGGGGCGGGAGAGCAGTACTTC. This translates into CASSWNSGGAGEQYF.

The CDR3 loop is CASSLTSNTEAFF. CDR3 bases: TGTGCCAGCAGTTTGACATCGAACACTGAAGCTTTCTTT. The chain recombines TRBV6-5 with TRBJ1-1; D call uncertain. CDR1 and CDR2 (germline): MNHEY, SVGAGI. The CDR3 runs to 13 residues. Trimming left V 4 bases short and J 1 base short, with 7 bases between.

This clonotype was counted only a few times. This sequence joins TRBV20-1 and TRBJ2-3; 13 nucleotides line up with TRBD2. Germline-derived CDR1 and CDR2 are DFQATT and SNEGSKA (reference sequence). V was clipped by 6 bases and J by 0 bases; unmatched bases: 6. The CDR3 is 16 amino acids. In DNA form, the CDR3 reads TGCAGTGCAGGACTAGCGGGGGCCTCTAGCACAGATACGCAGTATTTT. It codes for CSAGLAGASSTDTQYF.

V gene TRBV7-2 combines with J gene TRBJ1-2; 7 bases align to TRBD1. The CDR3 consists of 17 residues. After removal of 3 bases from V and 8 bases from J, the junction contained 18 bases not matched to a gene. Per the germline V gene, CDR1 is SGHTA and CDR2 is FQGNSA. CDR3 bases: TGTGCCAGCAGCTTCGCCGGGGGATGGAGGGGGCGCGGAGGCTACACCTTC. Translated, it gives CASSFAGGWRGRGGYTF.